This T cell receptor (beta chain) was found in a study of OX40 agonist ivuxolimab in advanced cancers. Study information: Across the patients, intravenous ivuxolimab was delivered every 2 weeks at 0.01 to 10 mg/kg. Study findings and constraints: Compared with others, partial responders at 0.1-3.0 mg/kg displayed clonal expansion among the lowest. CD8+ T cells were the subset that, on average, had more expanded clones than CD4+.

The CDR3 spans 14 residues. J gave up 6 bases and V 0 bases, and 4 bases lay outside the gene matches. Germline V gene sequence: CDR1 SGHRS, CDR2 YFSETQ. Clones were read by immunoSEQ multiplex PCR, and TCRdb kept only the in-frame ones, dropping some. In the table there are roughly 100,000 clones, about 90% of which are singletons. Comments on this clone: Its specificity is not known.

The clonotype was recovered from an adult with an advanced solid tumor such as melanoma, head and neck, liver or kidney cancer. The source material was CD4+ or CD8+ T cells sorted from blood, sampled in a trial of the OX40 agonist ivuxolimab. V usage is TRBV5-1 and J usage is TRBJ2-7; 9 bases are shared with TRBD2. The CDR3 is CASSLESGRREQYF. CDR3 sequence (DNA): TGCGCCAGCAGCTTGGAGAGCGGGAGGCGCGAGCAGTACTTC.